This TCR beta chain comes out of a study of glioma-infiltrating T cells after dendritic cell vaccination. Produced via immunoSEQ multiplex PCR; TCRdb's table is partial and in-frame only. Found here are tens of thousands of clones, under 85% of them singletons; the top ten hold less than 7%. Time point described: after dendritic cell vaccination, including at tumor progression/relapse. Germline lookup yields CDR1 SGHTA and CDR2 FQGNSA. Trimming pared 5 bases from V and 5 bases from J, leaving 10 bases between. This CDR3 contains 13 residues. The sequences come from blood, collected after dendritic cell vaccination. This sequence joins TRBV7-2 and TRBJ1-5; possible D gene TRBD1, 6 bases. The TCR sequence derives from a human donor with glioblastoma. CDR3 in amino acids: CASSETGDQPQHF. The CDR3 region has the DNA TGTGCCAGCAGCGAGACAGGAGATCAGCCCCAGCATTTT.